This TCR beta chain was observed in a study of T-cell memory formation after mild COVID-19. About the research overall: Clustering of TCRs was largely donor specific.

Regarding this clonotype: Its antigen remains unknown.

Between the trimmed V and J ends, which lost 6 bases and 5 bases, there was a span of 17 bases. CDR1 and CDR2 from the germline V gene are DFQATT and SNEGSKA (reference sequence). The CDR3 covers 13 residues. Study observations and caveats: Among CD4+ contracting clones, most were CM and EM, and CD8+ ones EMRA. While clones contracting from day 15 to 85 were balanced between CD4 and CD8, later expanders leaned CD4+. Cross-reactive memory apparently joined, as some responding clones appeared in pre-infection memory.

Each CDR3 protein gets one entry after TCRdb re-called the 5' RACE reads with MiXCR. The table lists 450,000 to 650,000 distinct CDR3 sequences, about a fifth of them singletons, with under 15% in the top ten. Sequencing was done on a sample of PBMCs or a T cell subset sorted from them (not recorded which). The sequence derives from an adult woman who had mild COVID-19 (a few samples of this study predate the infection). Cell type and time point are not known. The chain combines TRBV20-1 with TRBJ2-7, with D possibly TRBD2 on 6 matching bases. The DNA for the CDR3 is TGCAGTGCGAAGGGTCGGGGGTTCGACGAGCAGTACTTC. This sequence encodes CSAKGRGFDEQYF.